This paragraph reports one T cell receptor beta chain. The antigen remains undetermined. This CDR3 has 15 amino acids. Germline V gene data show CDR1 as SGHRS and CDR2 as YFSETQ. V lost 0 bases and J 3 bases, leaving 12 bases between the germline ends. Here immunoSEQ multiplex PCR was the method, and the copy in TCRdb shows in-frame clones only, minus some. The data show 2 million to 3 million clones, 90% to 95% seen once. The entry originates in a study of shared clonotypes between healthy human individuals. Study summary: CD8 memory received one plate per donor, CD8 naive two, CD4 memory three and CD4 naive three. Study findings and constraints: Represented genetic and exposure-history diversity was restricted by having few donors. Clonotype sharing among donors was expected to depend on sequencing depth.

The V call is TRBV5-1, the J call TRBJ1-1; D not certain. The sequenced sample was naive CD4+ T cells from PBMCs. Described subset: CD45RA+ positively selected. This TCR was recovered from a young man in good health. Some clones in this sample may be carry-over from other donors' samples. CDR3: CASSLGAGMDTEAFF. In DNA form, the CDR3 reads TGCGCCAGCAGCTTGGGGGCCGGGATGGACACTGAAGCTTTCTTT.